This TCR beta chain was sequenced in a study of regulatory T cells in long-lasting Graves disease. Sample time point: newly diagnosed GD, antithyroid drugs for less than 3 months. The TCR library used RNA extracted from PBMCs. The CDR3 loop spans 14 amino acids. CDR1 is GTSNPN, CDR2 SVGIG, per germline (reference sequence). V was shortened by 0 bases and J by 7 bases, with 10 bases between the two germline ends. Researchers made TCR beta libraries by using iRepertoire HTBI primers and running Arm-PCR on CDR3 regions. MiXCR, applied by TCRdb to the multiplex PCR reads, yields one record per CDR3 protein. The profile covers about 540,000 distinct CDR3 sequences, with about 13% appearing a single time and 10% taken by the ten largest. These records were also assigned to another study, of T cells in Graves' hyperthyroidism and ophthalmopathy. That investigation notes: From stable hyperthyroidism, ophthalmopathy was set apart by a 13 V-J model.

J is TRBJ1-6 and V is TRBV30; tentatively, D is TRBD1 (6 bases). The TCR sequence derives from a man aged 25 to 40 with Graves disease. Specimen: peripheral blood mononuclear cells (PBMCs), collected at new diagnosis, from a patient treated with antithyroid drugs. The CDR3 loop reads CAWSVEGGNSPLHF. DNA of the CDR3: TGTGCCTGGAGTGTAGAAGGGGGGAATTCACCCCTCCACTTT. Full variable domain (outside the CDR3, taken from reference TRBV30 and TRBJ1-6): SQTIHQWPATLVQPVGSPLSLECTVEGTSNPNLYWYRQAAGRGLQLLFYSVGIGQISSEVPQNLSASRPQDRQFILSSKKLLLSDSGFYLCAWSVEGGNSPLHFGNGTRLTVT.